The clone carrying this TCR beta chain was seen only a few times. Its antigen remains unidentified. This record belongs to a study of post-analysis software for immune sequencing data. Study information: Both relapsing-remitting and secondary progressive multiple sclerosis featured among the disease courses, as did progressive-relapsing multiple sclerosis.

Study conclusions and caveats: Pronounced co-clustering by F measure was evident among identically batched samples. Higher frequency in patients than in controls was seen for roughly five TRBV segments, with TRBV5-6, TRBV5-1 and TRBV20-1 among them. Controls' normalized Chao1 diversity significantly exceeded that of multiple sclerosis patients.

Unique molecular identifiers were built into the TCR beta cDNA libraries. TCRdb fed the PCR reads into MiXCR, producing one record per CDR3 protein. The table shows hundreds of thousands of distinct CDR3 sequences, with around 27% occurring only once. Trimming took 6 bases from V and 6 from J, leaving 9 bases between them. Germline CDR1 reads LGHDT; CDR2 reads YNNKEL (reference sequence). The CDR3 covers 12 residues. Source material: blood. The V gene is TRBV3-1, the J gene TRBJ1-5, with no clear D. The receptor was isolated from a girl aged 10 to 17 with multiple sclerosis. CDR3 bases: TGTGCCAGCAGTCAGGCGGGTCAGCCCCAGCATTTT. It is translated as CASSQAGQPQHF.